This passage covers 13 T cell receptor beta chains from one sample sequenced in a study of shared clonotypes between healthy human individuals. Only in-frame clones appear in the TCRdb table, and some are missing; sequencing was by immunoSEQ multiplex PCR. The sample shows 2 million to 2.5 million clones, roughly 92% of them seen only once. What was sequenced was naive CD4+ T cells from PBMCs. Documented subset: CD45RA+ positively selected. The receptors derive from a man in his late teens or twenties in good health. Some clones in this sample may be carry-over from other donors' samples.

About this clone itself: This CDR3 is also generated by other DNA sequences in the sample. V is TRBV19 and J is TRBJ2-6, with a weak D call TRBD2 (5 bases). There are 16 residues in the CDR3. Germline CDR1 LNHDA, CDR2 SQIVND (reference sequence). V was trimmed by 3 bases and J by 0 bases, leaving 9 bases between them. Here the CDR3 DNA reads TGTGCCAGTAGTATCCCTCGGGGCTCTGGGGCCAACGTCCTGACTTTC. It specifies CASSIPRGSGANVLTF.

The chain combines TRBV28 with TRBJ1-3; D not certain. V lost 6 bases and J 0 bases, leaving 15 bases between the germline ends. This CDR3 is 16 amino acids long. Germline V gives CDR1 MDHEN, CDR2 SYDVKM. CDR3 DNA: TGTGCCAGCAGCCAAGGGTCCTACTACTCTGGAAACACCATATATTTT. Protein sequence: CASSQGSYYSGNTIYF.

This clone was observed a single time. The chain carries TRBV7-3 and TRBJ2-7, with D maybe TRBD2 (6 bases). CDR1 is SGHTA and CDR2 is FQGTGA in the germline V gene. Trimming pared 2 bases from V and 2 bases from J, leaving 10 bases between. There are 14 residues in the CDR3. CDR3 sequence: CASSLGGLPYEQYF. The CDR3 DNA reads TGTGCCAGCAGCTTAGGGGGACTCCCCTACGAGCAGTACTTC. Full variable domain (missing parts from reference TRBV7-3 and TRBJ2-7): GAGVSQTPSNKVTEKGKYVELRCDPISGHTALYWYRQSLGQGPEFLIYFQGTGAADDSGLPNDRFFAVRPEGSVSTLKIQRTERGDSAVYLCASSLGGLPYEQYFGPGTRLTVT.

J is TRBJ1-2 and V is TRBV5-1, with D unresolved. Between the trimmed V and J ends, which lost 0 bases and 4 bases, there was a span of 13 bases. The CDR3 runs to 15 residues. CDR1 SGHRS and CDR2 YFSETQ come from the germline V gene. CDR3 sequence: CASSLAEGRSYGYTF. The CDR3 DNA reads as TGCGCCAGCAGCTTGGCCGAGGGTAGAAGCTATGGCTACACCTTC.

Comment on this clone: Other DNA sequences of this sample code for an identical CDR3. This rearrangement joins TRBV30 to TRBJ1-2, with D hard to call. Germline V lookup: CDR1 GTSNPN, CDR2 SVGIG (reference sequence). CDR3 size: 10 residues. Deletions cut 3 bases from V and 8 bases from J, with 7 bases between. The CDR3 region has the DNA TGTGCCTGGAGCGGCACCGGCTACACCTTC. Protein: CAWSGTGYTF.

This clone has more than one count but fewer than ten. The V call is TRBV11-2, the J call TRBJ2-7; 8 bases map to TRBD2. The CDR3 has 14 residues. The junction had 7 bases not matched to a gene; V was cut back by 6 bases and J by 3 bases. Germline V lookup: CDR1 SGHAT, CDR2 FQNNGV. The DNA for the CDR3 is TGTGCCAGCAGTGGCGGGAGGATGAGCTACGAGCAGTACTTC. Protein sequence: CASSGGRMSYEQYF.

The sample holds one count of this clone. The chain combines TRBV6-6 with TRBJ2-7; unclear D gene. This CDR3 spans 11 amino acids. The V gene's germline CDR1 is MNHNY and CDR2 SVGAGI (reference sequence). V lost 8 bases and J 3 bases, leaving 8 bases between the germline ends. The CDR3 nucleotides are TGTGCCAGCCGAAGAGGCTACGAGCAGTACTTC. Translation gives CASRRGYEQYF.

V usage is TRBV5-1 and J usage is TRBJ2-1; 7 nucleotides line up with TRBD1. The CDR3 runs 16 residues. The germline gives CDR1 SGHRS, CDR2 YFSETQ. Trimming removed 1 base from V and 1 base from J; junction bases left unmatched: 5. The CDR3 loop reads CASSLSLDRSYNEQFF. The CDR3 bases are TGCGCCAGCAGCTTGAGTTTGGACAGGTCCTACAATGAGCAGTTCTTC.

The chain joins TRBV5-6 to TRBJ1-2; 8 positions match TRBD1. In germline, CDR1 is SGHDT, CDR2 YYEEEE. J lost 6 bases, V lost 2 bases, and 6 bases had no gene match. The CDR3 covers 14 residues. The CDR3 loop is CASSLALQGDGYTF. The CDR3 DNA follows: TGTGCCAGCAGCTTAGCCCTACAGGGGGATGGCTACACCTTC.

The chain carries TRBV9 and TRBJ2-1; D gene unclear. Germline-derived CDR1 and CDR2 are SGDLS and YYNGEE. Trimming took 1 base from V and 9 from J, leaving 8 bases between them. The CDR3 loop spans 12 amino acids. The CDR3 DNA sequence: TGTGCCAGCAGCGTATTAGGCGCTGAGCAGTTCTTC. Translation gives CASSVLGAEQFF.

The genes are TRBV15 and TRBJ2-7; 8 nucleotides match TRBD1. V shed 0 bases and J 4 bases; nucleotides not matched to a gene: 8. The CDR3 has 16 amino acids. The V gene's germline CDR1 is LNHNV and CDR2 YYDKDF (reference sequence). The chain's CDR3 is CATSRDSRQGNYEQYF. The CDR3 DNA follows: TGTGCCACCAGCAGAGATTCGCGACAGGGGAATTACGAGCAGTACTTC.

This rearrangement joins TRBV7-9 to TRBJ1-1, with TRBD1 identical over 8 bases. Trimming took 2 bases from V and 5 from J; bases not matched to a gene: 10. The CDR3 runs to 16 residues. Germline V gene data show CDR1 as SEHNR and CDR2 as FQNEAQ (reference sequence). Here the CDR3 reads CASSLSQGARWTEAFF. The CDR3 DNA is TGTGCCAGCAGCTTAAGTCAGGGGGCGCGTTGGACTGAAGCTTTCTTT. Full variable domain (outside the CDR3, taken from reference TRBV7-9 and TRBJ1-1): DTGVSQNPRHKITKRGQNVTFRCDPISEHNRLYWYRQTLGQGPEFLTYFQNEAQLEKSRLLSDRFSAERPKGSFSTLEIQRTEQGDSAMYLCASSLSQGARWTEAFFGQGTRLTVV.

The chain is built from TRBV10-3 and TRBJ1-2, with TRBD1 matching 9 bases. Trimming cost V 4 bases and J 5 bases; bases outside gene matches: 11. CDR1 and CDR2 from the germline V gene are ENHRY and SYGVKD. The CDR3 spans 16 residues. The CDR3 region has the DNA TGTGCCATCAGTGCCATGACCCCTGGACAGGGGTATGGCTACACCTTC. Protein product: CAISAMTPGQGYGYTF.